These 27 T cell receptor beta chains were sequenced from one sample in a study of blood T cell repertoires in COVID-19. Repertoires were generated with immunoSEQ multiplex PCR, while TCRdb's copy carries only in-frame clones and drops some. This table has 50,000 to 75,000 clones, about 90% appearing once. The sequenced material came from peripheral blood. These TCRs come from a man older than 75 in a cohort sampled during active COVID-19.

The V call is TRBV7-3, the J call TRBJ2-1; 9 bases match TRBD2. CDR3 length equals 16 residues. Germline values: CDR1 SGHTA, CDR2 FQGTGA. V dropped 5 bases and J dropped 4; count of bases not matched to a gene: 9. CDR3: CASSVIAGEVYNEQFF. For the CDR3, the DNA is TGTGCCAGCAGCGTCATAGCGGGAGAGGTGTACAATGAGCAGTTCTTC.

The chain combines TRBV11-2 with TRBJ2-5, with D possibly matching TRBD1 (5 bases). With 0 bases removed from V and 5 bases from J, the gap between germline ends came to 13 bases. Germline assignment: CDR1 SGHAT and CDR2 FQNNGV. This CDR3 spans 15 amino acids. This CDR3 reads CASSLERQGVETQYF. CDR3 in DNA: TGTGCCAGCAGCTTAGAGCGCCAAGGGGTGGAGACCCAGTACTTC.

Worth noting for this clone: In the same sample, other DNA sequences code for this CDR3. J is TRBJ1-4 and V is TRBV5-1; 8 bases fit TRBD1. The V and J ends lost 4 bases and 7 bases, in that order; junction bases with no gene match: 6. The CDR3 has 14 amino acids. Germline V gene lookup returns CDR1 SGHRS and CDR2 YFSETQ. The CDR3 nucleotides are TGCGCCAGCAGCCCGGGACAGGCGGGTGAAAAACTGTTTTTT. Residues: CASSPGQAGEKLFF.

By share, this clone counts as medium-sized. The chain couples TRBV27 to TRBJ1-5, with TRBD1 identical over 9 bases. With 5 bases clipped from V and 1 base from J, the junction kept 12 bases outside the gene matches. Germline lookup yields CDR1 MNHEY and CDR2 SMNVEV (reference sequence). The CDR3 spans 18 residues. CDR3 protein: CASSPTSTGGSSNQPQHF. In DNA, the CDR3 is TGTGCCAGCAGTCCAACGTCAACAGGGGGCTCGAGCAATCAGCCCCAGCATTTT.

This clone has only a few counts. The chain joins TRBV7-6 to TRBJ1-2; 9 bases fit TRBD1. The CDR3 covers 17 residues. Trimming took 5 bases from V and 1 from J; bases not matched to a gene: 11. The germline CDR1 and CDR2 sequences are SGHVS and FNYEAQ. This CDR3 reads CASSRYPPGQGNYGYTF. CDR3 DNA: TGTGCCAGCAGCCGATACCCTCCGGGACAGGGTAACTATGGCTACACCTTC.

In DNA form, the CDR3 reads TGTGCCAGCAGCAAAGACAGCTATGGCTACACCTTC. Its translation is CASSKDSYGYTF. This chain links TRBV7-6 with TRBJ1-2, with D tentatively TRBD1 (5 bases). Germline V CDR1 and CDR2: SGHVS, FNYEAQ. Trimming removed 5 bases at V and 4 bases at J, with 8 bases between. The CDR3 is 12 residues long.

This CDR3 reads CASTPPGGYRYTF. The CDR3 bases are TGTGCCAGCACCCCGCCAGGGGGATATCGCTACACCTTC. The chain employs TRBV6-2 or TRBV6-3 and TRBJ1-2, with 7 bases lining up with TRBD1. Germline V CDR1 and CDR2: MNHEY, SVGEGT. V shed 7 bases and J 9 bases; nucleotides not matched to a gene: 11. The CDR3 loop spans 13 amino acids.

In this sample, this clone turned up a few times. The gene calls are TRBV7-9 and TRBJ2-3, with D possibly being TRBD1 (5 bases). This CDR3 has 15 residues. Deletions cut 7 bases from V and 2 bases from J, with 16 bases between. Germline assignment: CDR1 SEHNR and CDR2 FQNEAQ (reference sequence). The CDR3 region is CASKPGSDNTDTQYF. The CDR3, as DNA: TGTGCCAGCAAACCCGGGTCGGACAACACAGATACGCAGTATTTT.

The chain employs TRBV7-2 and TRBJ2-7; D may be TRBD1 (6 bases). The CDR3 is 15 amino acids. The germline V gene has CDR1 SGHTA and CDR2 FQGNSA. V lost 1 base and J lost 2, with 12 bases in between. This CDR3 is CASSLGGQQPYEQYF. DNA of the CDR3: TGTGCCAGCAGCTTAGGGGGACAACAACCCTACGAGCAGTACTTC.

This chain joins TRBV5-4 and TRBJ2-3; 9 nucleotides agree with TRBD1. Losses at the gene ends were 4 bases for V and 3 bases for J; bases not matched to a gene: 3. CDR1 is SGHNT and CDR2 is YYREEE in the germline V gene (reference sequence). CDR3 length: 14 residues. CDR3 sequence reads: CASSPGTGTDTQYF. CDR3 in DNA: TGTGCCAGCAGCCCCGGGACAGGGACAGATACGCAGTATTTT.

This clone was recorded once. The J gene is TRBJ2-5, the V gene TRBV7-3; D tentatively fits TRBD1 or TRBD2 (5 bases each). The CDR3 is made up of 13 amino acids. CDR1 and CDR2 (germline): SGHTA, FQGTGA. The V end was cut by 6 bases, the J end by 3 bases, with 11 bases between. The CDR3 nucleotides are TGTGCCAGCAGTTTAGGGGAGAAAGAGACCCAGTACTTC. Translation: CASSLGEKETQYF.

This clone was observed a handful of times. This CDR3 is CASGNRDNNSPLHF. DNA for the CDR3: TGTGCCAGCGGAAACAGGGATAATAATTCACCCCTCCACTTT. The genes are TRBV27 and TRBJ1-6, with D perhaps matching TRBD1 (6 bases). The CDR3 covers 14 residues. The V gene lost 8 bases and the J gene lost 5 bases, with 13 bases spanning the gap. Germline CDR1 is MNHEY and CDR2 is SMNVEV (reference sequence).

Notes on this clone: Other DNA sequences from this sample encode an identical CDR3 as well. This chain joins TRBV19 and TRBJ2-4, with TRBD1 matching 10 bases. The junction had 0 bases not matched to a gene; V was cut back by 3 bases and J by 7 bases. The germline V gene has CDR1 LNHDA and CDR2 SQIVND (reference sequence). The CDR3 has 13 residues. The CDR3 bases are TGTGCCAGTAGTATGGACAGGGGGAACATTCAGTACTTC. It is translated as CASSMDRGNIQYF. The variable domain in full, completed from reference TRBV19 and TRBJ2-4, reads DGGITQSPKYLFRKEGQNVTLSCEQNLNHDAMYWYRQDPGQGLRLIYYSQIVNDFQKGDIAEGYSVSREKKESFPLTVTSAQKNPTAFYLCASSMDRGNIQYFGAGTRLSVL.

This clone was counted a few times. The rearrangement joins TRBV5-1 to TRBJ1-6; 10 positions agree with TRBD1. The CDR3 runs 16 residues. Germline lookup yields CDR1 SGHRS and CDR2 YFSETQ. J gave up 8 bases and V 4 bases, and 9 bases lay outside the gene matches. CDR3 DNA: TGCGCCAGCAGCGCGGGGATGGGACAGGGGCATTCACCCCTCCACTTT. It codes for CASSAGMGQGHSPLHF.

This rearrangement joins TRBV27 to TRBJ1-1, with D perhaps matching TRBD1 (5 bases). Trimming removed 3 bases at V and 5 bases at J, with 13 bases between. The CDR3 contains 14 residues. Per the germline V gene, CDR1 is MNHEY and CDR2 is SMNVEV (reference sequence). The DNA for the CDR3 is TGTGCCAGCAGTTTCGGTCAGGGAAGGACTGAAGCTTTCTTT. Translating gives CASSFGQGRTEAFF.

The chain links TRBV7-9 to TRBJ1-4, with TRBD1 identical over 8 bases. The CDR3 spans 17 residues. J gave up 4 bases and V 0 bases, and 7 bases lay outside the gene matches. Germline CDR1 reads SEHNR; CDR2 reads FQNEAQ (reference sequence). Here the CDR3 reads CASSLADGTGINEKLFF. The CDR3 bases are TGTGCCAGCAGCTTAGCGGATGGGACAGGCATTAATGAAAAACTGTTTTTT.

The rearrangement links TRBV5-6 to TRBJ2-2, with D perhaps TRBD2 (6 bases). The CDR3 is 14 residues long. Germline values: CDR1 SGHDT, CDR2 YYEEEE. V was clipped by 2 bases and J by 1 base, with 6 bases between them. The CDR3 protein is CASSFGGNTGELFF. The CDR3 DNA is TGTGCCAGCAGCTTCGGGGGGAACACCGGGGAGCTGTTTTTT.

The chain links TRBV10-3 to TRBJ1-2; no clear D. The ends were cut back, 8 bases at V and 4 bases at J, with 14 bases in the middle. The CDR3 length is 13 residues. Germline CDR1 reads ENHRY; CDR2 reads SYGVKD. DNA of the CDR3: TGTGCCATCTTTCATTCGGCGGGCTATGGCTACACCTTC. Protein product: CAIFHSAGYGYTF.

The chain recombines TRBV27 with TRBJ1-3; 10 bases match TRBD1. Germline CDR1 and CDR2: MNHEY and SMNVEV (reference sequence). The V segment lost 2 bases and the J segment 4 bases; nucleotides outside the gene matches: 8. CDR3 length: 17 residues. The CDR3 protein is CASSLTGTGDYGNTIYF. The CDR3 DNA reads TGTGCCAGCAGTTTAACCGGGACAGGGGACTACGGAAACACCATATATTTT.

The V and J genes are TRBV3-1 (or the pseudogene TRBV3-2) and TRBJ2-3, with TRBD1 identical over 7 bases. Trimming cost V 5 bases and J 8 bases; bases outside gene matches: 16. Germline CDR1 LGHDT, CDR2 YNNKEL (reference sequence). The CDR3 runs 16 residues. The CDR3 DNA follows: TGTGCCAGCAGCAAAACAGGGGCCCCCCTAGGGGGTACGCAGTATTTT. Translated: CASSKTGAPLGGTQYF.

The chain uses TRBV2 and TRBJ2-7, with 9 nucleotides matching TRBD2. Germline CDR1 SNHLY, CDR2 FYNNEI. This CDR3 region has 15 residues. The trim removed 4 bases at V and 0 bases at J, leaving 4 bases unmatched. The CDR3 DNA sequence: TGTGCCAGCAGTGGAGCGGGAGGCCGCTCCTACGAGCAGTACTTC. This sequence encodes CASSGAGGRSYEQYF.

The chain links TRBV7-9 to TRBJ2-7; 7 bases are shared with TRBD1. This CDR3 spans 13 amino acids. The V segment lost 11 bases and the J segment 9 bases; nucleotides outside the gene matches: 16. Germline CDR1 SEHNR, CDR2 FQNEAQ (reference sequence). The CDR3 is CAGNRDSFYPQYF. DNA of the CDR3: TGTGCCGGAAACCGGGACAGTTTTTATCCGCAGTACTTC.

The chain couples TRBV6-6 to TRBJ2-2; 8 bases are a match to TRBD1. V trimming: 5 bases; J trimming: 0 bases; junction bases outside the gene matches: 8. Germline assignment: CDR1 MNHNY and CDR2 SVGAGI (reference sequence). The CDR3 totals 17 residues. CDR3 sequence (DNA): TGTGCCAGCAGTCGACAGGGGCCGACTTCGAACACCGGGGAGCTGTTTTTT. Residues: CASSRQGPTSNTGELFF.

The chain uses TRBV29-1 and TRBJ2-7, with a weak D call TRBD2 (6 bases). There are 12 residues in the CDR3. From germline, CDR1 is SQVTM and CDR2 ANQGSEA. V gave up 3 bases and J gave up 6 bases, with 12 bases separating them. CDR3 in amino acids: CSVEGGGGEQYF. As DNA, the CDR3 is TGCAGCGTTGAGGGAGGTGGCGGCGAGCAGTACTTC.

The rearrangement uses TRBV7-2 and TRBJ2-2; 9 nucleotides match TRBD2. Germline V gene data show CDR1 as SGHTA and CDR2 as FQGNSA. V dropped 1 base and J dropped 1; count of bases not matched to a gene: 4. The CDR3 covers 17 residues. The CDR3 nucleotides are TGTGCCAGCAGCTTAGTCCCAGCGGGGGGGAACACCGGGGAGCTGTTTTTT. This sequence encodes CASSLVPAGGNTGELFF.

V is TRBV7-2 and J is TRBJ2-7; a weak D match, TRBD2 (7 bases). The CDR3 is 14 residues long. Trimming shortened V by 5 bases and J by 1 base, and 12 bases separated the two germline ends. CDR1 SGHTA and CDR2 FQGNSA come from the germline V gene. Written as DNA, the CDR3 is TGTGCCAGCAGCGGGAGGGGGAGGTCCTACGAGCAGTACTTC. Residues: CASSGRGRSYEQYF.

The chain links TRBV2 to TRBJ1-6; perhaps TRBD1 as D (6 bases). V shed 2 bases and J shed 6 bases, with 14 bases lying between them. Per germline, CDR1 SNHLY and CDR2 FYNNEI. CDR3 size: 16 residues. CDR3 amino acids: CASSERGAVGNSPLHF. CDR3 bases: TGTGCCAGCAGTGAACGGGGGGCAGTGGGTAATTCACCCCTCCACTTT.